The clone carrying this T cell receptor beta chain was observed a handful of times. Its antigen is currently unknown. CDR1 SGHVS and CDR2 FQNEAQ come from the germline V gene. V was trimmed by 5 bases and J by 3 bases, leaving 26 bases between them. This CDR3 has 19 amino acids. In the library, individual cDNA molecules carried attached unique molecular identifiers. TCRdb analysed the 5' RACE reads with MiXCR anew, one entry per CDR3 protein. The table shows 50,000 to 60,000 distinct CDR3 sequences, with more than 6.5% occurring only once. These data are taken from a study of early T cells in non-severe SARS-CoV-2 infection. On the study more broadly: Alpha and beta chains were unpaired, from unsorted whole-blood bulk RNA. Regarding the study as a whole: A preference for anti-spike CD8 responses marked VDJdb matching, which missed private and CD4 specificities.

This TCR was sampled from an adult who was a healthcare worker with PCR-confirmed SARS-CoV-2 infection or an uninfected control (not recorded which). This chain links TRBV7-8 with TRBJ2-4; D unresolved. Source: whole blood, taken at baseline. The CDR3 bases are TGTGCCAGCAGCACCCCTCGAGCTCGACCCCCCCGTGGCAAAAACATTCAGTACTTC. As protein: CASSTPRARPPRGKNIQYF.